Presented here are 21 T cell receptor beta chains from one specimen sequenced in a study of blood T cell repertoires in COVID-19. Profiling relied on immunoSEQ multiplex PCR, and the TCRdb table lists in-frame clones only, not all of them. In the table there are some 270,000 clones, about 80% of which are singletons. Specimen: peripheral blood. All receptors derive from a person aged 65 to 85 with COVID-19, enrolled during active disease.

The V and J genes are TRBV5-4 and TRBJ2-1; weak D call: TRBD2 (6 bases). V gave up 1 base and J gave up 0 bases, with 11 bases separating them. Germline V gene sequence: CDR1 SGHNT, CDR2 YYREEE (reference sequence). The CDR3 has 16 residues. The DNA of the CDR3 is TGTGCCAGCAGCTTGAGGACTACCAGCTCCTACAATGAGCAGTTCTTC. It encodes CASSLRTTSSYNEQFF.

This clone was observed a few times. Additional DNA sequences in this sample encode the identical CDR3. V and J are TRBV5-1 and TRBJ2-7, with a weak D call TRBD1 (5 bases). The V gene's germline CDR1 is SGHRS and CDR2 YFSETQ. The CDR3 consists of 13 residues. V lost 0 bases and J lost 1, with 5 bases in between. CDR3 nucleotide sequence: TGCGCCAGCAGCTTGGGACAGTCCTACGAGCAGTACTTC. This translates into CASSLGQSYEQYF.

The chain is built from TRBV10-3 and TRBJ1-1, with 10 bases aligning to TRBD1. With 0 bases clipped from V and 0 bases from J, the junction kept 4 bases outside the gene matches. CDR1 is ENHRY, CDR2 SYGVKD, per germline. The CDR3 totals 17 residues. In nucleotides, the CDR3 is TGTGCCATCAGTGAGTCGACAGGGGGCAAAATGAACACTGAAGCTTTCTTT. It codes for CAISESTGGKMNTEAFF.

This clone was found a few times. The V gene is TRBV3-1 (or the pseudogene TRBV3-2), the J gene TRBJ2-5; the match to TRBD1 covers 8 bases. This CDR3 comprises 14 residues. Germline-derived CDR1 and CDR2 are LGHDT and YNNKEL (reference sequence). Trimming at V came to 4 bases and at J to 4 bases, leaving 5 bases not matched to a gene. CDR3 nucleotide sequence: TGTGCCAGCAGCCCACGGACAGGGAGAGAGACCCAGTACTTC. The encoded protein is CASSPRTGRETQYF.

This clone was recorded once. V and J are TRBV7-3 and TRBJ2-3; maybe TRBD2 (6 bases). The CDR3 consists of 13 residues. V shed 3 bases and J shed 4 bases, with 8 bases lying between them. From germline, CDR1 is SGHTA and CDR2 FQGTGA. The CDR3 sequence: CASSFGRPDTQYF. CDR3 bases: TGTGCCAGCAGCTTCGGGAGACCAGATACGCAGTATTTT.

The chain links TRBV6-1 to TRBJ1-2; 9 bases agree with TRBD1. The CDR3 has 15 amino acids. The junction had 8 bases not matched to a gene; V was cut back by 1 base and J by 8 bases. The germline CDR1 and CDR2 sequences are MNHNS and SASEGT. CDR3 loop: CASSEGPQGASGYTF. DNA of the CDR3: TGTGCCAGCAGTGAAGGACCACAGGGGGCGAGCGGCTACACCTTC.

The rearrangement joins TRBV9 to TRBJ1-1, with TRBD1 matching 7 bases. Looked up from germline, CDR1 is SGDLS and CDR2 is YYNGEE. The CDR3 has 16 residues. V was pared by 0 bases and J by 5 bases, with 10 bases of the junction left unmatched. CDR3 DNA: TGTGCCAGCAGCGTAGGCGGCAGGGGGGTTGGTACTGAAGCTTTCTTT. Amino acid sequence: CASSVGGRGVGTEAFF.

The V call is TRBV6-5, the J call TRBJ2-2; 7 nucleotides line up with TRBD1. V gave up 6 bases and J gave up 6 bases; unmatched junction bases: 4. This CDR3 region has 13 residues. Germline assignment: CDR1 MNHEY and CDR2 SVGAGI. CDR3 amino acids: CASRETGPGELFF. As DNA, the CDR3 is TGTGCCAGCAGGGAGACAGGGCCCGGGGAGCTGTTTTTT.

The chain employs TRBV30 and TRBJ1-1; 9 nucleotides line up with TRBD1. Germline CDR1 is GTSNPN and CDR2 is SVGIG (reference sequence). V lost 0 bases to trimming and J lost 5 bases; unmatched junction nucleotides: 4. The CDR3 has 14 amino acids. This CDR3 reads CAWSVRGTGTEAFF. As DNA, the CDR3 is TGTGCCTGGAGTGTACGAGGGACAGGGACTGAAGCTTTCTTT. The variable domain in full, with the rest retrieved from reference TRBV30 and TRBJ1-1, is SQTIHQWPATLVQPVGSPLSLECTVEGTSNPNLYWYRQAAGRGLQLLFYSVGIGQISSEVPQNLSASRPQDRQFILSSKKLLLSDSGFYLCAWSVRGTGTEAFFGQGTRLTVV.

This rearrangement joins TRBV30 to TRBJ1-5; a possible D gene is TRBD1 (5 bases). The CDR3 covers 12 residues. The germline gives CDR1 GTSNPN, CDR2 SVGIG (reference sequence). The V and J ends lost 4 bases and 7 bases respectively, with 11 bases between them. CDR3 DNA sequence: TGTGCCTGGACAGGGAGGGACCAGCCCCAGCATTTT. This codes for CAWTGRDQPQHF.

The CDR3 protein is CSVYTRDRVYNEQFF. CDR3 DNA sequence: TGCAGCGTTTATACCCGGGACAGGGTTTACAATGAGCAGTTCTTC. This chain uses TRBV29-1 with TRBJ2-1, with 9 bases matching TRBD1. The CDR3 is 15 residues long. Germline V gene sequence: CDR1 SQVTM, CDR2 ANQGSEA. The junction had 9 bases not matched to a gene; V was cut back by 5 bases and J by 4 bases.

The count of this clone is one. The V call is TRBV6-5, the J call TRBJ2-7, with D possibly being TRBD2 (6 bases). CDR3 length: 13 amino acids. The V gene's germline CDR1 is MNHEY and CDR2 SVGAGI. Trimming took 8 bases from V and 2 from J, leaving 13 bases between them. The DNA of the CDR3 is TGTGCCAGCCGTCGGGGGTCGACCTACGAGCAGTACTTC. The encoded protein is CASRRGSTYEQYF.

The V and J genes are TRBV29-1 and TRBJ1-5; the match to TRBD1 covers 8 bases. The germline CDR1 and CDR2 sequences are SQVTM and ANQGSEA. This CDR3 contains 13 residues. The trim removed 7 bases at V and 5 bases at J, leaving 7 bases unmatched. The CDR3 spells CSGSTGADQPQHF. The CDR3 nucleotides read TGCAGCGGCTCGACAGGGGCTGATCAGCCCCAGCATTTT.

The chain uses TRBV6-5 and TRBJ2-7; 7 nucleotides align to TRBD1. With 6 bases clipped from V and 2 bases from J, the junction kept 10 bases outside the gene matches. CDR1 MNHEY and CDR2 SVGAGI come from the germline V gene. CDR3 length: 15 residues. The CDR3 nucleotides read TGTGCCAGCAGACTAAGACAGGGCCTGGCCTACGAGCAGTACTTC. Amino acids: CASRLRQGLAYEQYF.

This chain uses TRBV6-4 with TRBJ1-2; no clear D gene. CDR1 and CDR2 (germline): MRHNA, SNTAGT. The CDR3 extends over 14 amino acids. The germline V and J ends were trimmed by 0 bases and 4 bases, with 9 bases remaining between them. The CDR3 sequence: CASSDSGGLYGYTF. CDR3 coding DNA: TGTGCCAGCAGTGACTCGGGAGGCCTCTATGGCTACACCTTC.

The rearrangement joins TRBV12-3 or TRBV12-4 to TRBJ2-7; TRBD2 agrees at 10 bases. V was pared by 3 bases and J by 5 bases, with 1 base of the junction left unmatched. The CDR3 length is 13 residues. The CDR3 DNA reads TGTGCCAGCAGTTTCACTAGCGGGAACGAGCAGTACTTC. This gives the protein CASSFTSGNEQYF.

This clone was seen more than once but under ten times. The genes are TRBV7-2 and TRBJ1-1; no firm D call. Between the trimmed V and J ends, which lost 5 bases and 5 bases, there was a span of 12 bases. CDR3 length: 13 residues. CDR1 and CDR2 (germline): SGHTA, FQGNSA. The CDR3 reads CASSIFRGTEAFF. The CDR3, as DNA: TGTGCCAGCAGCATCTTCCGGGGTACTGAAGCTTTCTTT.

The rearrangement joins TRBV30 to TRBJ1-1, with a weak D call TRBD1 (5 bases). The CDR3 has 12 residues. Germline CDR1 reads GTSNPN; CDR2 reads SVGIG (reference sequence). The V gene lost 4 bases and the J gene lost 10 bases, with 16 bases spanning the gap. Here the CDR3 reads CAWIQGGGGAFF. In DNA, the CDR3 is TGTGCCTGGATTCAGGGAGGTGGCGGAGCTTTCTTT.

This clone was detected only a few times. This chain joins TRBV6-4 and TRBJ2-2, with D possibly TRBD1 on 6 matching bases. V lost 4 bases and J 2 bases, leaving 20 bases between the germline ends. CDR3 length equals 18 residues. Germline values: CDR1 MRHNA, CDR2 SNTAGT. The chain's CDR3 is CASSARAYGTSNTGELFF. CDR3 coding DNA: TGTGCCAGCAGTGCTCGGGCCTACGGGACATCTAACACCGGGGAGCTGTTTTTT.

This clone is a singleton in its sample. This chain uses TRBV7-6 with TRBJ2-1; TRBD2 matches 13 bases. The length of the CDR3 is 17 residues. Unmatched junction bases numbered 6, after V lost 2 bases and J lost 5 bases. Germline loops: CDR1 SGHVS, CDR2 FNYEAQ. DNA of the CDR3: TGTGCCAGCAGCTTAACGGGACTAGCGGGACCCCACAATGAGCAGTTCTTC. Amino acid sequence: CASSLTGLAGPHNEQFF.

The chain uses TRBV9 and TRBJ1-2; 7 nucleotides align to TRBD1. Looked up from germline, CDR1 is SGDLS and CDR2 is YYNGEE. With 3 bases clipped from V and 5 bases from J, the junction kept 10 bases outside the gene matches. CDR3 length: 15 amino acids. DNA for the CDR3: TGTGCCAGCAGCGGAACTACCGGGACAGAGTATGGCTACACCTTC. Translated, it gives CASSGTTGTEYGYTF.